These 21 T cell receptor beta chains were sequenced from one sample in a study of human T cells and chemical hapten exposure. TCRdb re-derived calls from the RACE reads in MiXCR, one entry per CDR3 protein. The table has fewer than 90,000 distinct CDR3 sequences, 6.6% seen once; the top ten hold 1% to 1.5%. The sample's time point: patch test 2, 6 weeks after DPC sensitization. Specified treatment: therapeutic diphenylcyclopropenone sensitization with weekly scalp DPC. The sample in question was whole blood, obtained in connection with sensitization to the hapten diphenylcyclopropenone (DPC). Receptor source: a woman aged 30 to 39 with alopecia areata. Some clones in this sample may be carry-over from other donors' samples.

The CDR3 spells CASSQSGGSEAFF. CDR3 sequence (DNA): TGTGCCAGCAGCCAATCGGGGGGGTCTGAAGCTTTCTTT. The rearrangement joins TRBV3-1 to TRBJ1-1; possibly TRBD1 for D (5 bases). This CDR3 has 13 amino acids. From germline, CDR1 is LGHDT and CDR2 YNNKEL (reference sequence). Trimming pared 2 bases from V and 6 bases from J, leaving 10 bases between.

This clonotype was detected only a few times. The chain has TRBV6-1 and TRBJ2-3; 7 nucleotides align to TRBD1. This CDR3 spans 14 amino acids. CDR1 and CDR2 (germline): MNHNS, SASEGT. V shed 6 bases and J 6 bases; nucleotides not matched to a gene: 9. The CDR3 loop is CASRVQGSGDTQYF. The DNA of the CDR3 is TGTGCCAGCAGGGTACAGGGGTCCGGGGATACGCAGTATTTT.

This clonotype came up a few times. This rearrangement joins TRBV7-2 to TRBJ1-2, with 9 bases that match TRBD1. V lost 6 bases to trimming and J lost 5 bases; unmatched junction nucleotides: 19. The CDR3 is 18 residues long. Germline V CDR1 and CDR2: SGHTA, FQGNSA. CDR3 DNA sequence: TGTGCCAGCAGTTCCTCCCCCGGGACAGGGATTGGGGGATATGGCTACACCTTC. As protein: CASSSSPGTGIGGYGYTF.

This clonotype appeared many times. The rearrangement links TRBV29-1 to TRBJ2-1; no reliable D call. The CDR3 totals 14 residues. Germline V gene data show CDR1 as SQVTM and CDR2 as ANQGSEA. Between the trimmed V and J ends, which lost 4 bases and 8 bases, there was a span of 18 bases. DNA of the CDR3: TGCAGCGTTGTGTCCGCAGGTGTCTTGGATGAGCAGTTCTTC. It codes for CSVVSAGVLDEQFF.

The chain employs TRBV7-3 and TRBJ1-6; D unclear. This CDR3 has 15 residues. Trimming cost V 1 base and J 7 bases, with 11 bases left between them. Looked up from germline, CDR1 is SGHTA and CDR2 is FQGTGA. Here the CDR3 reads CASSLNTPGNSPLHF. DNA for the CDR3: TGTGCCAGCAGCTTAAATACCCCGGGAAATTCACCCCTCCACTTT.

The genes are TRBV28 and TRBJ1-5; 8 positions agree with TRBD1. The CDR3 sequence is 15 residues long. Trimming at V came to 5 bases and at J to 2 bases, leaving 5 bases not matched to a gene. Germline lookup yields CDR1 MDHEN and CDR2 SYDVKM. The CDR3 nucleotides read TGTGCCAGCAGTGCCGGGACAGGTGGCAATCAGCCCCAGCATTTT. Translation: CASSAGTGGNQPQHF. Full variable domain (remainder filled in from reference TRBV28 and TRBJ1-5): DVKVTQSSRYLVKRTGEKVFLECVQDMDHENMFWYRQDPGLGLRLIYFSYDVKMKEKGDIPEGYSVSREKKERFSLILESASTNQTSMYLCASSAGTGGNQPQHFGDGTRLSIL.

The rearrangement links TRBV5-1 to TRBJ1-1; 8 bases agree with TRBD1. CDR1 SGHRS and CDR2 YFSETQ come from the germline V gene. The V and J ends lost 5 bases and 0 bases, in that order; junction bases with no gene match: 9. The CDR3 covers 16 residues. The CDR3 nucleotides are TGCGCCAGCAGATGGGCCAGGGGGCCCCTGAACACTGAAGCTTTCTTT. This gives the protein CASRWARGPLNTEAFF.

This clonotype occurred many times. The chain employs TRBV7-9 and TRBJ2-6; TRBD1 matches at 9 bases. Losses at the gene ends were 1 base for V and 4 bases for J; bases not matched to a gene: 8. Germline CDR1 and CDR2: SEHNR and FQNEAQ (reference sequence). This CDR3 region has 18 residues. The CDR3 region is CASSLVQQGASGANVLTF. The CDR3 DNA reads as TGTGCCAGCAGCTTAGTTCAACAGGGGGCGTCCGGGGCCAACGTCCTGACTTTC.

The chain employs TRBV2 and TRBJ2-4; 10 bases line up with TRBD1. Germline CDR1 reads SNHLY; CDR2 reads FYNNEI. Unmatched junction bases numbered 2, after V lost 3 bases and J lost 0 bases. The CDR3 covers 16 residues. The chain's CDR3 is CASSEGTGVAKNIQYF. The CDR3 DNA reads TGTGCCAGCAGTGAGGGGACAGGGGTAGCCAAAAACATTCAGTACTTC.

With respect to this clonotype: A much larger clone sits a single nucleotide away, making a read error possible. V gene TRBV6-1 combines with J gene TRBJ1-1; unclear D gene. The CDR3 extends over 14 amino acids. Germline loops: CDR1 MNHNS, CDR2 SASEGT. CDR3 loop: CASSEPPNGTEALF. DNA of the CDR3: TGTGCCAGCAGTGAACCTCCCAATGGCACTGAAGCTTTATTT.

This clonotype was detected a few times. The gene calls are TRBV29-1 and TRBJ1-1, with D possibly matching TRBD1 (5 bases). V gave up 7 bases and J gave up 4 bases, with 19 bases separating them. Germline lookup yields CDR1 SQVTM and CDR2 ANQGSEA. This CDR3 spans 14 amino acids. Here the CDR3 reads CSGGPGKAGTEAFF. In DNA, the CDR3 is TGCAGCGGGGGCCCGGGCAAGGCGGGCACTGAAGCTTTCTTT.

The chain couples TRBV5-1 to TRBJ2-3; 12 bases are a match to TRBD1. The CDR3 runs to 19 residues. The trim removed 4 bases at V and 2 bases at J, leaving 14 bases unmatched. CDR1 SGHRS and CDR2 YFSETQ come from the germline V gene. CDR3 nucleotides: TGCGCCAGCAGCCCGGGACAGGGGGCATATGTTGTTAACACAGATACGCAGTATTTT. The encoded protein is CASSPGQGAYVVNTDTQYF.

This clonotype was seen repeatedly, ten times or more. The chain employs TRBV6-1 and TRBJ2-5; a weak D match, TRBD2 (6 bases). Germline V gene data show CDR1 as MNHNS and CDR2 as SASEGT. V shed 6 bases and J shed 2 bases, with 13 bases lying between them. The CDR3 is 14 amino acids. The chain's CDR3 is CASRSYGGQETQYF. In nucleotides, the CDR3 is TGTGCCAGCAGATCATATGGGGGGCAAGAGACCCAGTACTTC.

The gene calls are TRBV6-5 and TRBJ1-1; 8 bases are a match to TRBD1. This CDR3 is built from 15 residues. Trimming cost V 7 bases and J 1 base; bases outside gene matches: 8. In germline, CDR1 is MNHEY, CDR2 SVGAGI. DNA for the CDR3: TGTGCCAGCACCTATTCCGGGACAGGGAACACTGAAGCTTTCTTT. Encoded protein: CASTYSGTGNTEAFF.

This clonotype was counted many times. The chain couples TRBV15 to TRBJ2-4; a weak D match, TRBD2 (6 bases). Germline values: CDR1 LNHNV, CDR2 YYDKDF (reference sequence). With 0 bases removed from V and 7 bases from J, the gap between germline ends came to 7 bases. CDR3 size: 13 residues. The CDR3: CATSREGRNIQYF. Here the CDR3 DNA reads TGTGCCACCAGCAGAGAAGGGAGGAACATTCAGTACTTC.

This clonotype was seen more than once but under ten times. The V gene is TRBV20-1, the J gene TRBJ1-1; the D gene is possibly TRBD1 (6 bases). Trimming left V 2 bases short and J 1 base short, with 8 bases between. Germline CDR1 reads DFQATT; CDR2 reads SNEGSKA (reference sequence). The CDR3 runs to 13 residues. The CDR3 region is CSARRTANTEAFF. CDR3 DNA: TGCAGTGCTAGAAGGACAGCGAACACTGAAGCTTTCTTT.

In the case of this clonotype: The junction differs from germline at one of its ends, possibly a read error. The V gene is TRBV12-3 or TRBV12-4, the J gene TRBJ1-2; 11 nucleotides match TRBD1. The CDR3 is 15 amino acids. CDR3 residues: CASSLGQGAGYGDTF. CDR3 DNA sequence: TGTGCCAGCAGTCTAGGACAGGGGGCCGGCTATGGCGACACCTTC.

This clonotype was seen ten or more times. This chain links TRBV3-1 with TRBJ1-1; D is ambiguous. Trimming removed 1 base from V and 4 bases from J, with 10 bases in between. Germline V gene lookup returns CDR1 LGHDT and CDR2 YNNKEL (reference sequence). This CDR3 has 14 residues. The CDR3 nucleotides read TGTGCCAGCAGCCAAGGAGCCAAGGGCACTGAAGCTTTCTTT. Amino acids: CASSQGAKGTEAFF.

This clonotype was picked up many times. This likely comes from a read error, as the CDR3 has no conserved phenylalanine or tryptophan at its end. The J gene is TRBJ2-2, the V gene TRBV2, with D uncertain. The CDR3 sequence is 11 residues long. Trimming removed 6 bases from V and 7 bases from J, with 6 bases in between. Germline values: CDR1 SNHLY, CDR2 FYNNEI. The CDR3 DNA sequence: TGTGCCAGCAGATTAAACGGGGAGCTGTTTTCT. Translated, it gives CASRLNGELFS.

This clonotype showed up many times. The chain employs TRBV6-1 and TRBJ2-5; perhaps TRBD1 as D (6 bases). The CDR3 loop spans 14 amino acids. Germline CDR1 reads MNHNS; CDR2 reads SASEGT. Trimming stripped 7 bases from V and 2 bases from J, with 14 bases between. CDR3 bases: TGTGCCAGCACCGGACAGCTACTACAAGAGACCCAGTACTTC. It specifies CASTGQLLQETQYF.

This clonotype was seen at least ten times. CDR3 sequence reads: CASRTRSGGTSRTTNTGELFF. Here the CDR3 DNA reads TGTGCCAGCAGAACTCGCTCTGGGGGGACTAGCAGGACTACGAACACCGGGGAGCTGTTTTTT. The chain links TRBV6-1 to TRBJ2-2; TRBD2 agrees at 9 bases. The CDR3 length is 21 residues. From germline, CDR1 is MNHNS and CDR2 SASEGT. V lost 6 bases and J lost 0; bases outside the gene matches: 20.